Listed here are 6 T cell receptor beta chains from one sample, sequenced in a study of radiotherapy plus CTLA-4 blockade in lung cancer. Only in-frame clones appear in the TCRdb table, and some are missing; sequencing was by immunoSEQ multiplex PCR. The sample holds 70,000 to 95,000 clones; approximately 80% are singletons and the top ten take more than 14%. The sequencing used peripheral blood, collected from a patient treated with radiotherapy plus ipilimumab. The receptors here all came from a human donor with non-small cell lung cancer that progressed on radiotherapy plus ipilimumab.

This clone was counted between two and nine times. V usage is TRBV14 and J usage is TRBJ1-1; unclear D gene. CDR1 and CDR2 (germline): SGHDN, FVKESK. Trimming took 4 bases from V and 0 from J, leaving 18 bases between them. This CDR3 has 17 amino acids. The CDR3 DNA reads TGTGCCAGCAGCCCCTCCTCGGTGAGGTCAATGAACACTGAAGCTTTCTTT. As protein: CASSPSSVRSMNTEAFF.

V and J are TRBV2 and TRBJ1-1; unclear D gene. Germline-derived CDR1 and CDR2 are SNHLY and FYNNEI. There are 12 residues in the CDR3. Trimming took 3 bases from V and 4 from J, leaving 6 bases between them. The CDR3 is CASSEGFTEAFF. DNA of the CDR3: TGTGCCAGCAGTGAGGGGTTCACTGAAGCTTTCTTT.

CDR3: CASSPPRETQYF. In DNA, the CDR3 is TGTGCCAGCTCACCACCGAGGGAGACCCAGTACTTC. V usage is TRBV18 and J usage is TRBJ2-5; D gene unclear. Trimming stripped 0 bases from V and 5 bases from J, with 4 bases between. There are 12 residues in the CDR3. Germline CDR1 reads KGHSH; CDR2 reads LQKENI.

This sequence joins TRBV7-2 and TRBJ2-7; D might be TRBD1 or TRBD2, each matching 6 bases. Between the trimmed V and J ends, which lost 5 bases and 0 bases, there was a span of 14 bases. The CDR3 runs 15 residues. In germline, CDR1 is SGHTA, CDR2 FQGNSA. The CDR3 sequence is CASSPRGSGSYEQYF. The CDR3 region has the DNA TGTGCCAGCAGCCCCAGGGGTAGCGGCTCCTACGAGCAGTACTTC.

The rearrangement uses TRBV7-9 and TRBJ2-1; 8 nucleotides align to TRBD1. The CDR3 contains 15 residues. In germline, CDR1 is SEHNR, CDR2 FQNEAQ (reference sequence). The V and J ends lost 6 bases and 0 bases, in that order; junction bases with no gene match: 4. CDR3 in DNA: TGTGCCAGCAGTCGGACAGGGAGCTCCTACAATGAGCAGTTCTTC. This sequence encodes CASSRTGSSYNEQFF.

J is TRBJ1-1 and V is TRBV28; D possibly corresponds to TRBD1 (6 bases). Trimming cost V 4 bases and J 2 bases, with 11 bases left between them. Germline V gene data show CDR1 as MDHEN and CDR2 as SYDVKM. This CDR3 is 14 amino acids long. The DNA for the CDR3 is TGTGCCAGCAGTTCCGGGACACCAAACACTGAAGCTTTCTTT. Translating gives CASSSGTPNTEAFF.